This passage covers 30 T cell receptor beta chains from one sample sequenced in a study of technical replicates of blood from a handful of donors. Generated by immunoSEQ multiplex PCR, the TCRdb table keeps only in-frame clones and is missing some. The data contain approximately 92,000 clones, about 96% of them seen just once; the ten biggest clones take up roughly 0.19%. The source material was T cells isolated from PBMCs. These receptors originate from a human donor in good health.

CDR3 sequence: CASSPGTGSTGELFF. DNA for the CDR3: TGTGCCAGCAGCCCCGGGACAGGGTCCACCGGGGAGCTGTTTTTT. The rearrangement uses TRBV11-1 and TRBJ2-2; 9 bases align to TRBD1. After removal of 5 bases from V and 4 bases from J, the junction contained 5 bases not matched to a gene. The CDR3 is made up of 15 amino acids. Germline CDR1 reads SGHAT; CDR2 reads FQDESV (reference sequence).

The V call is TRBV10-3, the J call TRBJ1-1, with D uncertain. This CDR3 is 14 amino acids long. Trimming removed 6 bases from V and 1 base from J, with 12 bases in between. The V gene's germline CDR1 is ENHRY and CDR2 SYGVKD. The CDR3 sequence is CAIRSVRGNTEAFF. CDR3 nucleotides: TGTGCCATCAGAAGCGTTCGGGGGAACACTGAAGCTTTCTTT.

This clone was seen once. The chain has TRBV9 and TRBJ1-1; 9 nucleotides align to TRBD1. Germline V CDR1 and CDR2: SGDLS, YYNGEE. J was trimmed by 3 bases and V by 3 bases; bases with no gene match: 9. The CDR3 covers 16 residues. CDR3 amino acids: CASSATGQGRDTEAFF. The CDR3 nucleotides read TGTGCCAGCAGCGCAACGGGACAGGGTCGAGACACTGAAGCTTTCTTT.

The chain uses TRBV7-6 and TRBJ2-7; 7 nucleotides line up with TRBD1. The CDR3 length is 18 residues. Germline assignment: CDR1 SGHVS and CDR2 FNYEAQ. V shed 0 bases and J 0 bases; nucleotides not matched to a gene: 11. The CDR3 DNA is TGTGCCAGCAGCTTAGCGCGCATACAGGGGACGAGCTCCTACGAGCAGTACTTC. Its protein is CASSLARIQGTSSYEQYF.

The chain employs TRBV7-9 and TRBJ2-3; TRBD1 is a possible D gene (6 bases). The V end lost 3 bases, the J end lost 9 bases, and 25 bases lay between the germline ends. CDR1 SEHNR and CDR2 FQNEAQ come from the germline V gene (reference sequence). This CDR3 spans 17 amino acids. CDR3 sequence reads: CASSFPRGSQGSTTQYF. The CDR3 DNA sequence: TGTGCCAGCAGCTTCCCCCGTGGCTCCCAGGGGAGTACCACGCAGTATTTT.

The gene calls are TRBV14 and TRBJ2-1; 8 bases align to TRBD2. V was pared by 0 bases and J by 8 bases, with 6 bases of the junction left unmatched. Germline V gene sequence: CDR1 SGHDN, CDR2 FVKESK. The CDR3 has 15 residues. CDR3 coding DNA: TGTGCCAGCAGCCAAGAGCGGGAGGTCACTCATGAGCAGTTCTTC. Its protein product is CASSQEREVTHEQFF. The whole variable domain, filled in from reference TRBV14 and TRBJ2-1, reads EAGVTQFPSHSVIEKGQTVTLRCDPISGHDNLYWYRRVMGKEIKFLLHFVKESKQDESGMPNNRFLAERTGGTYSTLKVQPAELEDSGVYFCASSQEREVTHEQFFGPGTRLTVL.

The rearrangement links TRBV9 to TRBJ1-5; maybe TRBD1 (5 bases). The CDR3 has 16 residues. Trimming removed 3 bases at V and 5 bases at J, with 18 bases between. CDR1 is SGDLS, CDR2 YYNGEE, per germline. The CDR3 sequence is CASSGGAGGGDQPQHF. DNA for the CDR3: TGTGCCAGCAGCGGAGGAGCGGGGGGTGGCGATCAGCCCCAGCATTTT. Full variable domain (outside the CDR3, taken from reference TRBV9 and TRBJ1-5): DSGVTQTPKHLITATGQRVTLRCSPRSGDLSVYWYQQSLDQGLQFLIQYYNGEERAKGNILERFSAQQFPDLHSELNLSSLELGDSALYFCASSGGAGGGDQPQHFGDGTRLSIL.

This chain joins TRBV27 and TRBJ1-2; weak D call: TRBD1 (6 bases). The length of the CDR3 is 16 residues. Looked up from germline, CDR1 is MNHEY and CDR2 is SMNVEV (reference sequence). V lost 10 bases and J 8 bases, leaving 29 bases between the germline ends. CDR3 in amino acids: CATPFVGAGARLGYTF. CDR3 bases: TGTGCCACCCCTTTCGTGGGGGCCGGGGCTAGGTTGGGCTACACCTTC.

This rearrangement joins TRBV11-3 to TRBJ2-1; D possibly corresponds to TRBD1 (6 bases). Trimming left V 1 base short and J 7 bases short, with 14 bases between. There are 15 residues in the CDR3. CDR1 and CDR2 from the germline V gene are SGHNT and YENEEA. The CDR3 protein is CASSLGWQGLNEQFF. DNA for the CDR3: TGTGCCAGCAGCTTAGGGTGGCAGGGGTTAAATGAGCAGTTCTTC. The variable domain in full, completed from reference TRBV11-3 and TRBJ2-1, reads EAGVVQSPRYKIIEKKQPVAFWCNPISGHNTLYWYLQNLGQGPELLIRYENEEAVDDSQLPKDRFSAERLKGVDSTLKIQPAELGDSAVYLCASSLGWQGLNEQFFGPGTRLTVL.

This clone occurred once. The J gene is TRBJ2-3, the V gene TRBV27; D gene unclear. The V end was cut by 7 bases, the J end by 0 bases, with 8 bases between. Per the germline V gene, CDR1 is MNHEY and CDR2 is SMNVEV (reference sequence). The CDR3 has 13 residues. CDR3 amino acids: CASKKTSTDTQYF. CDR3 coding DNA: TGTGCCAGCAAGAAGACTAGCACAGATACGCAGTATTTT.

The chain is built from TRBV6-1 and TRBJ1-6; possible D gene TRBD1, 5 bases. Germline assignment: CDR1 MNHNS and CDR2 SASEGT. V lost 1 base and J lost 11, with 27 bases in between. CDR3 length equals 19 residues. The chain's CDR3 is CASSEVPPLPQGPSAPLHF. In DNA form, the CDR3 reads TGTGCCAGCAGTGAAGTCCCCCCCCTACCGCAGGGCCCCAGTGCACCCCTCCACTTT.

This CDR3 reads CSARRDRGGQETQYF. As DNA, the CDR3 is TGCAGCGCCAGGCGGGACAGGGGAGGTCAAGAGACCCAGTACTTC. This chain links TRBV29-1 with TRBJ2-5, with 10 nucleotides matching TRBD1. Germline CDR1 and CDR2: SQVTM and ANQGSEA. V trimming: 7 bases; J trimming: 2 bases; junction bases outside the gene matches: 10. The CDR3 extends over 15 amino acids.

The V and J genes are TRBV6-5 and TRBJ2-1; 8 positions agree with TRBD1. The trim removed 5 bases at V and 4 bases at J, leaving 7 bases unmatched. CDR1 MNHEY and CDR2 SVGAGI come from the germline V gene. The CDR3 is 15 amino acids. CDR3 residues: CASSRQGWVYNEQFF. CDR3 sequence (DNA): TGTGCCAGCAGTCGACAGGGGTGGGTTTACAATGAGCAGTTCTTC.

This rearrangement joins TRBV7-9 to TRBJ2-7, with TRBD1 matching over 8 bases. This CDR3 has 14 amino acids. Germline values: CDR1 SEHNR, CDR2 FQNEAQ (reference sequence). Trimming removed 5 bases from V and 2 bases from J; junction bases left unmatched: 5. CDR3 region: CASSPGQAPYEQYF. In DNA form, the CDR3 reads TGTGCCAGCAGCCCGGGACAGGCCCCCTACGAGCAGTACTTC.

This chain connects TRBV6-5 to TRBJ1-4; a possible D gene is TRBD1 (5 bases). The length of the CDR3 is 13 residues. Trimming took off 6 bases at V and 8 bases at J, with 13 bases between the two ends. Germline values: CDR1 MNHEY, CDR2 SVGAGI. The CDR3 DNA reads as TGTGCCAGCAGAAGGGGTATTGGGGAAAAACTGTTTTTT. Amino acid sequence: CASRRGIGEKLFF.

A note on this clone: Sequence at one end of the junction differs from germline and may be a read error. The gene calls are TRBV6-5 and TRBJ1-4, with D possibly TRBD1 on 6 matching bases. CDR3 length equals 15 residues. CDR1 and CDR2 (germline): MNHEY, SVGAGI. CDR3 loop: CASSYGGSTTEKLFF. The CDR3 DNA sequence: TGTGCCAGCAGTTACGGGGGCAGTACTACTGAAAAACTGTTTTTT.

This sequence joins TRBV25-1 and TRBJ2-4, with D maybe TRBD2 (6 bases). Deletions cut 5 bases from V and 6 bases from J, with 17 bases between. The CDR3 is made up of 15 amino acids. Germline values: CDR1 MGHDK, CDR2 SYGVNS. This CDR3 reads CASSPPGLVSNIQYF. The CDR3 DNA is TGTGCCAGCAGTCCTCCGGGACTTGTATCAAACATTCAGTACTTC.

This chain links TRBV5-1 with TRBJ1-5; 10 nucleotides line up with TRBD1. The V segment lost 2 bases and the J segment 0 bases; nucleotides outside the gene matches: 14. The CDR3 covers 20 residues. CDR1 is SGHRS and CDR2 is YFSETQ in the germline V gene. CDR3 DNA sequence: TGCGCCAGCAGCTTCGTTCCTCTTACCGGGACAGGGGATAGCAATCAGCCCCAGCATTTT. It encodes CASSFVPLTGTGDSNQPQHF.

The chain has TRBV5-1 and TRBJ1-1; D is possibly TRBD1 (5 bases). Germline V gene lookup returns CDR1 SGHRS and CDR2 YFSETQ. Trimming removed 5 bases at V and 1 base at J, with 12 bases between. This CDR3 has 14 residues. CDR3 amino acids: CASSIDRANTEAFF. CDR3 in DNA: TGCGCCAGCAGTATCGACAGAGCGAACACTGAAGCTTTCTTT.

V and J are TRBV5-1 and TRBJ2-1, with 12 bases lining up with TRBD2. The germline CDR1 and CDR2 sequences are SGHRS and YFSETQ. V lost 3 bases and J lost 10; bases outside the gene matches: 8. The CDR3 contains 15 residues. The CDR3, as DNA: TGCGCCAGCAGCTACGGACTAGCGGGAAGGGTCGAGCAGTTCTTC. Protein: CASSYGLAGRVEQFF.

This rearrangement joins TRBV6-1 to TRBJ2-2; TRBD1 matches 7 bases. The CDR3 totals 16 residues. Germline V gene lookup returns CDR1 MNHNS and CDR2 SASEGT. V shed 2 bases and J 5 bases; nucleotides not matched to a gene: 8. The CDR3 sequence is CASSELYRGSTGELFF. CDR3 in DNA: TGTGCCAGCAGTGAATTGTACAGGGGAAGTACCGGGGAGCTGTTTTTT.

The chain has TRBV12-5 and TRBJ2-5; TRBD1 aligns across 11 bases. Germline V lookup: CDR1 LGHNT, CDR2 FRNRAP. CDR3 length: 16 residues. The V segment lost 5 bases and the J segment 4 bases; nucleotides outside the gene matches: 9. As DNA, the CDR3 is TGTGCTAGTGGTACTAAAACCGGGACAGGGGGAGAGACCCAGTACTTC. Protein sequence: CASGTKTGTGGETQYF.

There are a few counts of this clone. The rearrangement links TRBV9 to TRBJ2-1, with D possibly being TRBD1 (5 bases). CDR3 length equals 15 residues. CDR1 SGDLS and CDR2 YYNGEE come from the germline V gene. The ends were cut back, 0 bases at V and 7 bases at J, with 14 bases in the middle. CDR3 residues: CASSVGQGRGNEQFF. The CDR3 bases are TGTGCCAGCAGCGTAGGGCAGGGAAGGGGAAATGAGCAGTTCTTC.

The V call is TRBV29-1, the J call TRBJ1-1, with 8 bases lining up with TRBD1. Germline V gene sequence: CDR1 SQVTM, CDR2 ANQGSEA. Trimming removed 4 bases from V and 1 base from J; junction bases left unmatched: 8. The CDR3 sequence is 15 residues long. CDR3 sequence (DNA): TGCAGCGTTGCCGGGACAGGAAGGGGGAACACTGAAGCTTTCTTT. Translated, it gives CSVAGTGRGNTEAFF.

The chain recombines TRBV19 with TRBJ2-1, with TRBD2 identical over 8 bases. This CDR3 spans 14 amino acids. V lost 4 bases and J lost 5; bases outside the gene matches: 4. Germline values: CDR1 LNHDA, CDR2 SQIVND (reference sequence). For the CDR3, the DNA is TGTGCCAGTAGTACCGGGACTAGACACAATGAGCAGTTCTTC. It codes for CASSTGTRHNEQFF.

This chain uses TRBV5-1 with TRBJ1-1, with D possibly being TRBD1 (5 bases). The ends were cut back, 1 base at V and 4 bases at J, with 11 bases in the middle. Germline V gene lookup returns CDR1 SGHRS and CDR2 YFSETQ. This CDR3 has 14 residues. The CDR3 DNA reads as TGCGCCAGCAGCTTGCAGGGACTCGGCACTGAAGCTTTCTTT. Its translation is CASSLQGLGTEAFF.

CDR3 nucleotides: TGTGCCAGCAGCTTGACCGGGGGTGGGTTTACGCAGTATTTT. Residues: CASSLTGGGFTQYF. The rearrangement links TRBV5-5 to TRBJ2-3; maybe TRBD2 (6 bases). Germline values: CDR1 SGHKS, CDR2 YYEKEE (reference sequence). CDR3 length: 14 amino acids. Trimming removed 1 base from V and 8 bases from J, with 14 bases in between.

The chain combines TRBV4-1 with TRBJ2-3; maybe TRBD2 (6 bases). Trimming pared 1 base from V and 5 bases from J, leaving 16 bases between. Germline V lookup: CDR1 MGHRA, CDR2 YSYEKL. CDR3 length: 16 amino acids. In DNA form, the CDR3 reads TGCGCCAGCAGCCAAGGAACGGGAGCGGGTAGAGATACGCAGTATTTT. It encodes CASSQGTGAGRDTQYF.

The gene calls are TRBV6-6 and TRBJ2-3; 7 bases map to TRBD2. Unmatched junction bases numbered 6, after V lost 3 bases and J lost 6 bases. The CDR3 extends over 14 amino acids. Looked up from germline, CDR1 is MNHNY and CDR2 is SVGAGI (reference sequence). The DNA for the CDR3 is TGTGCCAGCAGTTATAACCGGCGGGGGGATACGCAGTATTTT. This codes for CASSYNRRGDTQYF.

The J gene is TRBJ1-1, the V gene TRBV5-5, with 8 bases aligning to TRBD1. The CDR3 sequence is 15 residues long. The junction had 10 bases not matched to a gene; V was cut back by 4 bases and J by 5 bases. CDR1 is SGHKS, CDR2 YYEKEE, per germline (reference sequence). In DNA form, the CDR3 reads TGTGCCAGCAGCAGTGGACAGGGTTGGACAACTGAAGCTTTCTTT. As protein: CASSSGQGWTTEAFF.